This TCR beta chain was recovered during a study of blood T cell repertoires in COVID-19. The wider study: T cells, B-cell-depleted T cells, or PBMCs provided the cDNA or gDNA that served as material.

Patients in Seattle were enrolled during active infection, then followed longitudinally. Measured with immunoSEQ multiplex PCR; TCRdb has only the in-frame clones, and not every one. The sample lists hundreds of thousands of clones, approximately 87% occurring once. Germline V gives CDR1 SGHRS, CDR2 YFSETQ. The CDR3 length is 15 residues. V lost 5 bases, J lost 7 bases, and 21 bases lay in between. This clonotype originated in a woman aged 60-75 years with COVID-19, enrolled during active disease. This chain connects TRBV5-1 to TRBJ1-2; D might be TRBD1 (5 bases). Sample: peripheral blood. The CDR3, as DNA: TGCGCCAGCAGATCCGGGACTCTAAACCACCGTGGCTACACCTTC. This encodes CASRSGTLNHRGYTF.